These 15 T cell receptor beta chains originate from one sample sequenced in a study of tumor and adjacent non-tumor tissue in lung cancer. RNA was extracted from bulk tissue without any cell sorting. A modified ARM-PCR protocol with three rounds of nested PCR amplified TCRbeta. TCRdb re-derived calls from the multiplex PCR reads in MiXCR, one entry per CDR3 protein. The sample has about 82,000 distinct CDR3 sequences, around four fifths seen once. Input material: lung tumor tissue. These receptors originate from a woman aged 50 to 60 with non-small cell lung cancer.

In its sample, this clonotype was seen many times. This rearrangement joins TRBV7-9 to TRBJ1-5, with D unclear. The V end lost 1 base, the J end lost 7 bases, and 8 bases lay between the germline ends. This CDR3 has 13 residues. Germline-derived CDR1 and CDR2 are SEHNR and FQNEAQ (reference sequence). The CDR3 spells CASSLEGGQPQHF. For the CDR3, the DNA is TGTGCCAGCAGCTTAGAGGGAGGGCAGCCCCAGCATTTT.

As concerns this clonotype: A read error may account for a junction end that differs from germline. The chain combines TRBV6-5 with TRBJ1-1; D perhaps matches TRBD1 (6 bases). Germline V gene data show CDR1 as MNHEY and CDR2 as SVGAGI. The CDR3 runs to 15 residues. CDR3 in amino acids: CASSHSSQGSTEAFF. The CDR3 DNA reads as TGTGCCAGCAGTCACTCGAGTCAGGGGAGCACTGAAGCATTCTTT.

The chain has TRBV4-2 and TRBJ2-3; D uncertain. Trimming stripped 0 bases from V and 7 bases from J, with 8 bases between. The germline V gene has CDR1 LGHNA and CDR2 YNFKEQ. The CDR3 has 13 amino acids. In DNA form, the CDR3 reads TGTGCCAGCAGCCAAGATAATTCATATACGCAGTATTTT. This translates into CASSQDNSYTQYF.

In the case of this clonotype: One junction end disagrees with the germline gene, perhaps due to a read error. The J gene is TRBJ1-1, the V gene TRBV20-1; D is possibly TRBD1 (5 bases). Germline V lookup: CDR1 DFQATT, CDR2 SNEGSKA (reference sequence). There are 14 residues in the CDR3. CDR3 nucleotides: TGCAGTGCTAGTTGGGGCAGCGTGAACACTGAAGCTTACTTT. Translating it yields CSASWGSVNTEAYF.

This clonotype was counted a single time. The junction departs from germline at one end; a sequencing error may be responsible. J is TRBJ2-2 and V is TRBV12-3 or TRBV12-4, with 7 bases that match TRBD2. The CDR3 spans 18 residues. CDR3 coding DNA: TGTGCCAGCAATAGACACGCCCTGGGACTAACGAACATCGGGGAGCTGTTTTTT. It is translated as CASNRHALGLTNIGELFF.

This clonotype was observed a handful of times. Compared with germline, one end of the junction differs, possibly owing to a read error. The chain has TRBV11-1 and TRBJ2-1; D is perhaps TRBD2 (5 bases). This CDR3 contains 14 residues. The germline V gene has CDR1 SGHAT and CDR2 FQDESV (reference sequence). CDR3 nucleotides: TGTGCTAGCAGCTCAGGAGTAGCGAGAGGGTTGCAGTTCTTC. Its translation: CASSSGVARGLQFF.

As regards this clonotype: Lacking the conserved final phenylalanine or tryptophan, this CDR3 likely reflects a read error. The rearrangement uses TRBV28 and TRBJ1-6, with 7 nucleotides matching TRBD1. This CDR3 comprises 16 residues. V lost 10 bases and J lost 8; bases outside the gene matches: 17. Germline-derived CDR1 and CDR2 are MDHEN and SYDVKM. CDR3 bases: TGTGCCAATAACAACTGGGACAGTAAGAAAGATTCACCCCTCCACTCT. Translating gives CANNNWDSKKDSPLHS.

By share of the sample, this clonotype is medium-sized (0.01 to 0.1%). The chain joins TRBV29-1 to TRBJ2-1; D not certain. This CDR3 has 12 residues. Trimming stripped 7 bases from V and 4 bases from J, with 11 bases between. Germline loops: CDR1 SQVTM, CDR2 ANQGSEA. As DNA, the CDR3 is TGCAGCGCCCTACTTCCTTACAATGAGCAGTTCTTC. Protein sequence: CSALLPYNEQFF.

In this sample, this clonotype turned up many times. The chain has TRBV28 and TRBJ2-5; no clear D. The ends were cut back, 2 bases at V and 4 bases at J, with 11 bases in the middle. Germline V CDR1 and CDR2: MDHEN, SYDVKM. This CDR3 has 14 amino acids. CDR3 region: CASSLPGRPETQYF. CDR3 coding DNA: TGTGCCAGCAGTTTACCGGGTCGTCCAGAGACCCAGTACTTC.

This clonotype was detected a few times. One end of the junction fails to match germline, which may point to a read error. This chain joins TRBV6-6 and TRBJ2-4; TRBD1 or TRBD2 may be the D gene (5 bases each). This CDR3 is 16 amino acids long. Germline V gene sequence: CDR1 MNHNY, CDR2 SVGAGI (reference sequence). DNA for the CDR3: TGTACCAGCAGCTACCACTCCGGGACCCTTTTGGACATTCAGTACTTC. Its protein product is CTSSYHSGTLLDIQYF.

On this clonotype: A much larger clone sits a single nucleotide away, making a read error possible. The chain combines TRBV20-1 with TRBJ1-6; D gene unclear. In germline, CDR1 is DFQATT, CDR2 SNEGSKA (reference sequence). Trimming stripped 3 bases from V and 6 bases from J, with 12 bases between. The CDR3 consists of 14 residues. CDR3 sequence reads: CSASGISLNSPLHF. The CDR3 DNA sequence: TGCAGTGCTAGCGGGATTAGCCTTAATTCACCCCTCCACTTT.

With regard to this clonotype: A read error may explain this, as a much larger clone is one base away. This sequence joins TRBV7-9 and TRBJ1-5; no clear D. Germline V lookup: CDR1 SEHNR, CDR2 FQNEAQ (reference sequence). The CDR3 is 13 amino acids. CDR3 sequence: CASSRDSNQSQHF. CDR3 bases: TGTGCCAGCAGTCGGGATAGCAATCAGTCCCAGCATTTT.

This clonotype appeared once. Mismatch with germline at one junction end may stem from a read error. The genes are TRBV6-5 and TRBJ2-3, with TRBD1 identical over 10 bases. CDR3 length equals 17 residues. Germline V lookup: CDR1 MNHEY, CDR2 SVGAGI. The CDR3 here is CASSKWDRGRKTDTLYF. CDR3 bases: TGTGCCAGCAGTAAGTGGGACAGGGGAAGGAAGACAGATACGCTGTATTTT.

Of note for this clonotype: At one end, the junction sequence differs from germline, possibly due to a read error. The gene calls are TRBV11-1 and TRBJ1-1; 7 bases fit TRBD1. CDR3 length equals 13 residues. The V gene's germline CDR1 is SGHAT and CDR2 FQDESV (reference sequence). The CDR3 here is CASSLQGDTEVFF. DNA for the CDR3: TGTGCCAGCAGCTTACAGGGGGACACTGAAGTTTTCTTC.

This chain links TRBV4-1 with TRBJ2-3, with D possibly being TRBD2 (5 bases). This CDR3 is built from 14 residues. V was clipped by 6 bases and J by 6 bases, with 16 bases between them. From germline, CDR1 is MGHRA and CDR2 YSYEKL. In nucleotides, the CDR3 is TGCGCCAGCAGGCAGAGGGTGGGAGCTGATACGCAGTATTTT. Translated: CASRQRVGADTQYF.